This T cell receptor beta chain appears in the sequencing data of a study of T cells in Graves' hyperthyroidism and ophthalmopathy (dated by TCRdb to the late 2010s). Some background on the complete study: TCR V-J signatures able to tell the groups apart were searched for in a discovery cohort of approximately 95 patients, of whom over 40 had Graves' ophthalmopathy and around 57 had stable Graves' hyperthyroidism. The 100 discovery patients were randomly divided into training and test sets at a 7:3 ratio. TCR Vbeta CDR3 sequencing of approximately 140 peripheral blood samples (43 ophthalmopathy, about 80 hyperthyroidism and around 17 progressor patients) is reported in the paper. Following sampling, methimazole starting at 30 mg daily was given to hyperthyroidism patients, and high-dose intravenous methylprednisolone was given to ophthalmopathy patients. Prospective prediction of ophthalmopathy was tested in an independent validation cohort consisting of fewer than 20 hyperthyroidism patients and about 17 patients who later progressed to ophthalmopathy. Thyroid tissue and blood T-cell repertoires from several Graves' hyperthyroidism patients were also compared in the study.

Spanning cysteine to phenylalanine, the CDR3 consists of 16 amino acids. This entry keeps only the CDR3 DNA: 48 bases, framed from base 1. Trimming costs V 2 bases and J 3 bases, and their ends lie 13 bases apart. Sequences KGHDR (CDR1) and SFDVKD (CDR2) are obtained from the germline V gene. TCR beta CDR3 regions were amplified from RNA transcripts. The first round of RT-PCR for the TCR CDR3 was performed with the HTBI primer set and the Qiagen OneStep RT-PCR kit. Libraries were constructed in a second round of multiplex PCR, after which size selection and purification were carried out. Libraries were sequenced paired-end with 100 bp reads on an Illumina HiSeq2000. The paper's processing steps were these. SOAPnuke was used to process the raw data, removing reads that contained adapters or uncalled bases, had a mean Phred below 15, or lacked an exact match to the constant primer or identifier. COPE v1.2.5 was used to merge high-quality paired reads, and clonotypes were defined as unique nucleotide sequences. MiTCR v1.1 was used to align clonotypes to the IMGT TRBV, TRBD and TRBJ reference segments. The analysis included only V-J combinations with a frequency above 0.0001, which together covered around 99% of the repertoires. A TCS score was defined as the ratio of F50 (clonal expansion) to E x V (chaos), with BLOSUM62-based TCRdist applied between CDR3 peptides within each V-J. Welch's t-statistics and random forest reduced fewer than 550 V-J features to 10 to 15, which were used in a naive Bayes classifier (R e1071). The Morisita-Horn index was used to measure how similar the thyroid and blood repertoires were. The public reads were reanalyzed by TCRdb: fastp trimming at Q25, MiXCR alignment, in-frame beta chains only. Each entry merges the rows of one CDR3 protein and shows their most common DNA and genes. The V and J calls follow TCRdb's processing rather than the paper's. The sample contains 550,000 to 700,000 distinct CDR3 sequences, around 45% of them found a single time. The ten largest clones represent roughly 19% of the sample.

On the study overall, not on this receptor specifically: In cross-validation, a model built on a 13 V-J signature told ophthalmopathy apart from stable hyperthyroidism with 87.88% sensitivity and approximately 81% specificity, and in testing the same model reached 80%/75%. During validation, the model predicted progression to ophthalmopathy a median of approximately 6.5 months ahead of onset, with roughly 65% sensitivity and roughly 75% specificity. Sample size was not statistically predetermined, and investigators were not blinded to group allocation. Most expanded thyroid clonotypes (frequency above 0.001) were also found in blood, which suggests that blood repertoires may mirror thyroid immune responses.

This clonotype came up a few times. The antigen it recognizes is unknown. Base qualities were left out, and no much larger clone turns up one base away. The study excluded patients with uncontrolled infections, other autoimmune diseases, pregnancy or lactation. Diagnoses were established on the basis of clinical symptoms, serum thyroxine and TRAb, thyroid ultrasound, and orbital computed tomography. Total RNA was extracted using Trizol reagent, and RNA quality was assessed on an Agilent 2100 Bioanalyzer. Rearrangement joined TRBV24-1 to TRBJ1-5, with the D gene not confidently named. The clonotype was recovered from an adult woman with Graves' disease, either hyperthyroidism or ophthalmopathy (not recorded which). Sequenced input: peripheral blood or thyroid tissue (not recorded which). The sequenced DNA: TGTGCCACCAGTGATTCTCACGACCGAAACAATCAGCCCCAGCATTTT. Translated, it reads CATSDSHDRNNQPQHF.